This T cell receptor (beta chain) was captured in a study of regulatory T cells in long-lasting Graves disease. Noted time point: newly diagnosed GD, antithyroid drugs for less than 3 months. RNA extracted from PBMCs served as the sequencing template. By American Thyroid Association guidelines, Graves' disease was diagnosed in the cohort. Arm-PCR with iRepertoire HTBI primers amplified the CDR3 regions for these TCR beta libraries. MiXCR was run by TCRdb on the multiplex PCR reads, yielding one entry per CDR3 protein. The sample has roughly 610,000 distinct CDR3 sequences, roughly 15% seen once. Study conclusions and caveats: Persistent disease showed a preference for TRBV28, TRBJ1-2 and TRBJ2-5.

Per the germline V gene, CDR1 is MNHEY and CDR2 is SMNVEV (reference sequence). CDR3 length: 15 amino acids. V dropped 8 bases and J dropped 2 bases, with 18 bases sitting between them. This clonotype was seen repeatedly, ten times or more. Its antigen is still unknown. The sample was also linked to a second study, of T cells in Graves' hyperthyroidism and ophthalmopathy. That source notes: When the TCR CDR3 underwent first-round RT-PCR, the HTBI primer set was used. Stable hyperthyroidism and ophthalmopathy were separated using 13 V-J signatures.

This sequence joins TRBV27 and TRBJ1-1, with D unresolved. This receptor was taken from a woman aged 25 to 39 with Graves disease. Source: peripheral blood mononuclear cells (PBMCs), taken at new diagnosis, from a patient treated with antithyroid drugs. Here the CDR3 DNA reads TGTGCCAGCCTAAGAGGGAGGGAACATAACACTGAAGCTTTCTTT. Translated: CASLRGREHNTEAFF.